The T cell receptor (beta chain) described here comes from a study of T cell responses to AZD1222 COVID-19 vaccine. The table came from immunoSEQ multiplex PCR; TCRdb's copy has only in-frame clones and leaves some out. The sample consists of around 140,000 clones, more than 85% of them appearing once. This CDR3 has 14 amino acids. Trimming left V 5 bases short and J 5 bases short, with 14 bases between. CDR1 and CDR2 from the germline V gene are LNHDA and SQIVND (reference sequence). The rearrangement links TRBV19 to TRBJ2-3; D possibly corresponds to TRBD1 (6 bases). Sequences were derived from peripheral blood, sampled 28 days after the second AZD1222 dose. The source is an adult who received the AZD1222 COVID-19 vaccine. DNA of the CDR3: TGTGCCAGTAGTTCCAGGGGTTTGGGAGATACGCAGTATTTT. It yields the protein CASSSRGLGDTQYF.